This entry lists 14 T cell receptor beta chains sequenced from one sample in a study of multiple sclerosis patients with progressive multifocal leukoencephalopathy. The assay was immunoSEQ multiplex PCR, and TCRdb's table has in-frame clones only and misses some. The sample lists tens of thousands of clones, nearly 95% occurring once. Indicated time point: before natalizumab initiation. Material for sequencing was PBMCs. The receptors shown here come from a man between 25 and 39 years old with multiple sclerosis.

J is TRBJ1-1 and V is TRBV19, with unresolved D. The germline gives CDR1 LNHDA, CDR2 SQIVND (reference sequence). V lost 5 bases to trimming and J lost 1 base, with 8 bases between them. This CDR3 comprises 13 residues. CDR3 sequence (DNA): TGTGCCAGTAGTGACATGAGGAACACTGAAGCTTTCTTT. This sequence encodes CASSDMRNTEAFF.

The chain couples TRBV6-5 to TRBJ2-5; D is ambiguous. The length of the CDR3 is 13 residues. Between the trimmed V and J ends, which lost 5 bases and 7 bases, there was a span of 14 bases. The germline CDR1 and CDR2 sequences are MNHEY and SVGAGI. As DNA, the CDR3 is TGTGCCAGCAGTACGACTCGGTCCGGGACCCAGTACTTC. This encodes CASSTTRSGTQYF.

The CDR3 region has the DNA TGTGCCAGCAGCTCGACAGGGAATGAGCAGTTCTTC. Its translation is CASSSTGNEQFF. The chain links TRBV7-9 to TRBJ2-1; 7 bases are shared with TRBD1. Germline lookup yields CDR1 SEHNR and CDR2 FQNEAQ (reference sequence). This CDR3 has 12 residues. V gave up 4 bases and J gave up 7 bases; unmatched junction bases: 1.

This clone was counted only a few times. The gene calls are TRBV27 and TRBJ1-2; a possible D gene is TRBD1 (5 bases). Germline V CDR1 and CDR2: MNHEY, SMNVEV (reference sequence). The V end was cut by 6 bases, the J end by 3 bases, with 17 bases between. CDR3 length equals 15 residues. The CDR3 DNA is TGTGCCAGCAGCTCCCGGGCCGGGGCGTACTATGGCTACACCTTC. Its translation: CASSSRAGAYYGYTF.

The genes are TRBV19 and TRBJ1-5; maybe TRBD1 (6 bases). Looked up from germline, CDR1 is LNHDA and CDR2 is SQIVND (reference sequence). The length of the CDR3 is 14 residues. V lost 7 bases to trimming and J lost 3 bases, with 13 bases between them. CDR3 protein: CASKLTGPNQPQHF. CDR3 coding DNA: TGTGCCAGTAAATTGACAGGACCCAATCAGCCCCAGCATTTT.

The chain employs TRBV4-1 and TRBJ1-1, with TRBD1 as a possible D gene (5 bases). The length of the CDR3 is 15 residues. The germline V gene encodes CDR1 MGHRA and CDR2 YSYEKL. Trimming left V 3 bases short and J 0 bases short, with 11 bases between. CDR3 loop: CASSHLGGMNTEAFF. The CDR3 DNA reads as TGCGCCAGCAGCCACCTGGGGGGAATGAACACTGAAGCTTTCTTT.

V gene TRBV19 combines with J gene TRBJ1-2, with 9 positions matching TRBD1. Trimming took 5 bases from V and 1 from J; bases not matched to a gene: 8. There are 16 residues in the CDR3. CDR1 and CDR2 (germline): LNHDA, SQIVND (reference sequence). The CDR3 nucleotides are TGTGCCAGTAGTGTTCGGGCGGACAGGGGTAACTATGGCTACACCTTC. It codes for CASSVRADRGNYGYTF.

The V call is TRBV5-1, the J call TRBJ2-7, with TRBD1 matching over 10 bases. The V gene's germline CDR1 is SGHRS and CDR2 YFSETQ. The CDR3 spans 14 residues. Trimming took 5 bases from V and 2 from J; bases not matched to a gene: 4. CDR3: CASSRDRGPYEQYF. CDR3 DNA sequence: TGCGCCAGCAGTCGTGACAGGGGGCCCTACGAGCAGTACTTC.

Only one count was recorded for this clone. This chain connects TRBV7-2 to TRBJ2-3, with 9 bases fitting TRBD1. Germline V lookup: CDR1 SGHTA, CDR2 FQGNSA. J was trimmed by 6 bases and V by 1 base; bases with no gene match: 2. The CDR3 sequence is 14 residues long. CDR3 loop: CASSLVGTGDTQYF. In DNA, the CDR3 is TGTGCCAGCAGCTTAGTCGGGACAGGGGATACGCAGTATTTT.

The chain joins TRBV4-3 to TRBJ2-6, with 8 bases fitting TRBD2. After removal of 2 bases from V and 1 base from J, the junction contained 10 bases not matched to a gene. The germline V gene has CDR1 LGHNA and CDR2 YSLEER. The length of the CDR3 is 19 residues. As DNA, the CDR3 is TGCGCCAGCAGCCAAAGTAGTGGTGCGGGAGGATCTGGGGCCAACGTCCTGACTTTC. Its protein is CASSQSSGAGGSGANVLTF.

The sample holds a few counts of this clone. J is TRBJ2-7 and V is TRBV7-8; TRBD1 is a possible D gene (6 bases). The V end lost 5 bases, the J end lost 2 bases, and 10 bases lay between the germline ends. Germline CDR1 SGHVS, CDR2 FQNEAQ. The CDR3 covers 13 residues. In DNA, the CDR3 is TGTGCCAGCAGCGACAGGTCGACCTACGAGCAGTACTTC. Encoded protein: CASSDRSTYEQYF.

The V call is TRBV19, the J call TRBJ1-5; D uncertain. V was cut by 6 bases and J by 0 bases, with 9 bases left in between. The CDR3 loop spans 14 amino acids. CDR1 is LNHDA, CDR2 SQIVND, per germline (reference sequence). The CDR3 DNA sequence: TGTGCCAGTAGCACGGAAGGTAGCAATCAGCCCCAGCATTTT. It translates to CASSTEGSNQPQHF.

The rearrangement links TRBV7-9 to TRBJ2-1, with 7 bases fitting TRBD1. Looked up from germline, CDR1 is SEHNR and CDR2 is FQNEAQ (reference sequence). CDR3 size: 13 residues. V trimming: 5 bases; J trimming: 5 bases; junction bases outside the gene matches: 3. The CDR3 region has the DNA TGTGCCAGCAGCGAACAGGGGAACAATGAGCAGTTCTTC. Translated, it gives CASSEQGNNEQFF.

The rearrangement links TRBV11-3 to TRBJ2-5, with 10 bases lining up with TRBD2. Per germline, CDR1 SGHNT and CDR2 YENEEA. The CDR3 consists of 15 residues. V dropped 0 bases and J dropped 2; count of bases not matched to a gene: 0. The CDR3 reads CASSLEGLAQETQYF. The CDR3 DNA follows: TGTGCCAGCAGCTTAGAGGGACTAGCGCAAGAGACCCAGTACTTC.